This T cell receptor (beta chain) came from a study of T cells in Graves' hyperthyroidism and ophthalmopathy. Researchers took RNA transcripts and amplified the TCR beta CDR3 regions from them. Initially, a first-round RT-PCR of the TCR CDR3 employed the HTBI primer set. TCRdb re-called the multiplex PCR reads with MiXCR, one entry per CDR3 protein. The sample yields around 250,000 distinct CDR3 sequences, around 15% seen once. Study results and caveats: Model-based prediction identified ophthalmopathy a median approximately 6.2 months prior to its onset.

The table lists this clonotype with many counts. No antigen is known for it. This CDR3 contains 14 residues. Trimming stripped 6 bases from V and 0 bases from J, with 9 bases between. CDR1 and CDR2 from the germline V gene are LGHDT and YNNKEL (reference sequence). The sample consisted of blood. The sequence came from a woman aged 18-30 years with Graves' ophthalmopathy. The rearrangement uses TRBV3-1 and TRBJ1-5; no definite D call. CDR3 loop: CASSFRGSNQPQHF. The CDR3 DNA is TGTGCCAGCAGTTTTCGGGGTAGCAATCAGCCCCAGCATTTT.